A single sample gave rise to the 3 T cell receptor beta chains below, sequenced in a study of T cell changes during pregnancy in multiple sclerosis (dated by TCRdb to 2018 to 2020). The library relied on the immunoSEQ multiplex PCR assay. TCRdb retrieved this table from immuneACCESS and kept in-frame rearrangements only. Not all clones are present; in checked studies, unresolved V genes account for under half, and no reason is known for the remainder. Recorded for this sample are about 11,000 clones; 90% to 95% of them occurred a single time. Jointly, the top ten make up under 0.35% of the sample. This sample comprised CD4+ T cells from peripheral blood mononuclear cells, obtained before pregnancy. All receptors derive from a female donor with multiple sclerosis, enrolled in a pregnancy study.

This rearrangement joins TRBV5-6 to TRBJ1-2; 8 bases match TRBD1. From germline, CDR1 is SGHDT and CDR2 YYEEEE. Trimming removed 3 bases from V and 8 bases from J; junction bases left unmatched: 9. This CDR3 comprises 14 residues. The CDR3 bases are TGTGCCAGCAGCTGGACGCAGGGGGCGGGGGGCTACACCTTC. Translation: CASSWTQGAGGYTF.

V is TRBV6-1 and J is TRBJ2-7; maybe TRBD1 (5 bases). The length of the CDR3 is 13 residues. The V gene lost 3 bases and the J gene lost 6 bases, with 12 bases spanning the gap. Germline-derived CDR1 and CDR2 are MNHNS and SASEGT. The CDR3 is CASSDRVGLEQYF. CDR3 DNA: TGTGCCAGCAGTGACAGGGTCGGCCTCGAGCAGTACTTC.

The chain uses TRBV19 and TRBJ1-2, with TRBD1 as a possible D gene (6 bases). Germline CDR1 and CDR2: LNHDA and SQIVND (reference sequence). V shed 7 bases and J shed 4 bases, with 16 bases lying between them. The CDR3 covers 14 residues. The CDR3 loop reads CASTHRDRVYGYTF. Here the CDR3 DNA reads TGTGCCAGTACCCACAGGGACCGCGTCTATGGCTACACCTTC.